This TCR beta chain was obtained from a study of cytomegalovirus exposure and HLA in healthy donors. Study-wide context: A previous analysis identified 95 million to 120 million unique TCR beta sequences derived from about 180 million T cells. Findings and caveats of the study: Overall, about 160 TCR beta chains were annotated as cytomegalovirus-associated. In a later analysis, parvovirus B19, influenza, CMV and Epstein-Barr virus appeared linked to several top co-occurrence clusters.

CDR3 length: 16 residues. Germline V gene data show CDR1 as SGHTA and CDR2 as FQGNSA. V trimming: 2 bases; J trimming: 5 bases; junction bases outside the gene matches: 11. 13 Jbeta primers and 60 Vbeta primers were used for the PCR. Here immunoSEQ multiplex PCR was the method, and the copy in TCRdb shows in-frame clones only, minus some. The table records over 130,000 clones, 70% to 90% of them present only once. About this clone itself: As yet, its antigen is unknown.

The sequence derives from a woman in her 40s in good health and CMV-seronegative. The sequenced sample was PBMCs. This sequence joins TRBV7-2 and TRBJ2-5; 7 bases line up with TRBD2. The CDR3: CASSLNRGEGGETQYF. The CDR3 nucleotides read TGTGCCAGCAGCTTAAACCGGGGGGAGGGTGGGGAGACCCAGTACTTC.